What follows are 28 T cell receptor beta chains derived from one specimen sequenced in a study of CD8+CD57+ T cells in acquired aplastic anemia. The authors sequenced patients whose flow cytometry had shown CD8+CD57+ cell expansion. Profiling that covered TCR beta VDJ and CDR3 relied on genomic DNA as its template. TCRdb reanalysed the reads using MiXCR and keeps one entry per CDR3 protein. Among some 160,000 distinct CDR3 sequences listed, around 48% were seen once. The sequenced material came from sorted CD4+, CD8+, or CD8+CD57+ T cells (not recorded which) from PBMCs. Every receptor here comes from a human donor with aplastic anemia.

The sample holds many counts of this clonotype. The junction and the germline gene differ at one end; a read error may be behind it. CDR3 sequence (DNA): TGTGCCAGCAGCCTAGAATCAGGGGGTGTGAACACTGAAGCTTTCTTT. This gives the protein CASSLESGGVNTEAFF. The gene calls are TRBV11-3 and TRBJ1-1; TRBD1 matches 7 bases. This CDR3 spans 16 amino acids. CDR1 and CDR2 from the germline V gene are SGHNT and YENEEA. Full variable domain (missing parts from reference TRBV11-3 and TRBJ1-1): EAGVVQSPRYKIIEKKQPVAFWCNPISGHNTLYWYLQNLGQGPELLIRYENEEAVDDSQLPKDRFSAERLKGVDSTLKIQPAELGDSAVYLCASSLESGGVNTEAFFGQGTRLTVV.

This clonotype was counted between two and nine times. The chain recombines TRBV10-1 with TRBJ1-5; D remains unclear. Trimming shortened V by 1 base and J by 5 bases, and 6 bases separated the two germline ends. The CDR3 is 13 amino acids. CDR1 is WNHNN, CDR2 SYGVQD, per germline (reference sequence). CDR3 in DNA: TGCGCCAGCAGTGAGTTGGGCGATCAGCCCCAGCATTTT. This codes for CASSELGDQPQHF.

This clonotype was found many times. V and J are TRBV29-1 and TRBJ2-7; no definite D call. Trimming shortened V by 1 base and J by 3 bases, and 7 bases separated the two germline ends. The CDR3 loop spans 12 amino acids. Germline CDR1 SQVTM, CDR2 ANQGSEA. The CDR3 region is CSVEVRDYEQYF. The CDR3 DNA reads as TGCAGCGTTGAAGTGCGAGACTACGAGCAGTACTTC.

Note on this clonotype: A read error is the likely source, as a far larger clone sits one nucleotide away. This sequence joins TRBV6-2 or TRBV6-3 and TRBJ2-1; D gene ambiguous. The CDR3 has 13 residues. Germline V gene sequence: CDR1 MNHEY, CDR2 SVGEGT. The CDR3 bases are TGTGCCAGCAGTTATAGCTCCTGCAATGAGCAGTTCTTC. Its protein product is CASSYSSCNEQFF.

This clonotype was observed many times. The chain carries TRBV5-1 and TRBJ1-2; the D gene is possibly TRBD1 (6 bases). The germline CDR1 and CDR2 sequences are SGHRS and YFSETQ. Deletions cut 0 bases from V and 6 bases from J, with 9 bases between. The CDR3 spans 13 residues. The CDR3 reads CASSLGQVDGYTF. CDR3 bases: TGCGCCAGCAGCTTGGGACAGGTGGATGGCTACACCTTC.

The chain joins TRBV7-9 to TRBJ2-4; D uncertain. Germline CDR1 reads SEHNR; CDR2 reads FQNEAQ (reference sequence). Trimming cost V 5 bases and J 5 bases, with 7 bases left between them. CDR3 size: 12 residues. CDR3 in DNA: TGTGCCAGCAGCCCCTCCCAAAACATTCAGTACTTC. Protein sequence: CASSPSQNIQYF.

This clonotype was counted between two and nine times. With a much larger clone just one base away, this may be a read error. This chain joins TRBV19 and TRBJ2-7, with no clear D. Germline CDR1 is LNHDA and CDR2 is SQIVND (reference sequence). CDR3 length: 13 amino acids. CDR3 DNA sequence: TGTGCCAGTACTATAGATCTAGTCTACGAGCAGTACTTC. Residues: CASTIDLVYEQYF.

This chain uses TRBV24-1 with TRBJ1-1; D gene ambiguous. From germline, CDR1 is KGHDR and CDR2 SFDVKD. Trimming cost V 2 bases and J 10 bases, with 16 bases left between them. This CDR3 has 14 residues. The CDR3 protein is CATSDSGSDKGAFF. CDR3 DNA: TGTGCCACCAGTGATTCAGGAAGCGACAAAGGAGCTTTCTTT.

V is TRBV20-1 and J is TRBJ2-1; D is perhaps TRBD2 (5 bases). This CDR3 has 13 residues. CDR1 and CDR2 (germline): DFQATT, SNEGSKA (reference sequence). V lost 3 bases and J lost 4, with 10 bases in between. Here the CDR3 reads CSASRTGYNEQFF. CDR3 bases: TGCAGTGCTAGCAGGACGGGATACAATGAGCAGTTCTTC.

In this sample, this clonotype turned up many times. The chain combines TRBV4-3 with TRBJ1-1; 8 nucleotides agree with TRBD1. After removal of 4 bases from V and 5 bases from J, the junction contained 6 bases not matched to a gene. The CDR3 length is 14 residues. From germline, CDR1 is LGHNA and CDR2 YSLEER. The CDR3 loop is CASSRLQGGTEAFF. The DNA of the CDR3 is TGCGCCAGCAGCCGACTACAGGGGGGGACTGAAGCTTTCTTT.

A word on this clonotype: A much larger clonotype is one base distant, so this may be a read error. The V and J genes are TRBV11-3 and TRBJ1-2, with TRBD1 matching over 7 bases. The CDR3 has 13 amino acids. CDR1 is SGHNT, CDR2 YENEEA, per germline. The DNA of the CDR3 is TGTGCCAGCAGCTTTCCAGGGGGGAACGGCTACGCCTTC. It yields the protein CASSFPGGNGYAF.

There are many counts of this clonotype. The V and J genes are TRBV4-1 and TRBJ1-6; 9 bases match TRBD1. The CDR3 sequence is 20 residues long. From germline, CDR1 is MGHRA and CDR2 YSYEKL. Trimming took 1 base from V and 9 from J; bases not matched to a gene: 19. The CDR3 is CASSQAGQGPYSFSRSPLHF. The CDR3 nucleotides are TGCGCCAGCAGCCAAGCGGGACAGGGACCCTACTCTTTCTCTCGTTCACCCCTCCACTTT.

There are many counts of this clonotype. CDR3 residues: CASSFGPTYEQYF. The CDR3 region has the DNA TGCGCCAGCAGCTTCGGGCCAACCTACGAGCAGTACTTC. The chain is built from TRBV5-1 and TRBJ2-7; D call uncertain. Looked up from germline, CDR1 is SGHRS and CDR2 is YFSETQ. V dropped 2 bases and J dropped 2 bases, with 8 bases sitting between them. This CDR3 has 13 residues.

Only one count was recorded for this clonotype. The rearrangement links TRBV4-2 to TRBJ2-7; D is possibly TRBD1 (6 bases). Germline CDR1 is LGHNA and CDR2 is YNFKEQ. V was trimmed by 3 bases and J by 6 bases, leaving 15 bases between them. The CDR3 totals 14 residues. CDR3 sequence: CASSQGTRSGEQYF. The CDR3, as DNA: TGTGCCAGCAGCCAGGGGACACGGTCCGGCGAGCAGTACTTC.

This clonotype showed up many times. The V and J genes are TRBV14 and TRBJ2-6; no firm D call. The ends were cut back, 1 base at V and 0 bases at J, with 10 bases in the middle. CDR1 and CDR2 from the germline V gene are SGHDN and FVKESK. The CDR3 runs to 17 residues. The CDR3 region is CASSQGDTFSGANVLTF. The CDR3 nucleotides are TGTGCCAGCAGCCAAGGAGACACTTTCTCTGGGGCCAACGTCCTGACTTTC.

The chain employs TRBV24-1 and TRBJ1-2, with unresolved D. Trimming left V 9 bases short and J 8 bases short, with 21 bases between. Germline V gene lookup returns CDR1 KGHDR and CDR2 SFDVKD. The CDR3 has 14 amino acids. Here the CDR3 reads CATAGRWPPEGYTF. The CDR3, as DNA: TGTGCCACCGCAGGTAGGTGGCCTCCCGAAGGCTACACCTTC.

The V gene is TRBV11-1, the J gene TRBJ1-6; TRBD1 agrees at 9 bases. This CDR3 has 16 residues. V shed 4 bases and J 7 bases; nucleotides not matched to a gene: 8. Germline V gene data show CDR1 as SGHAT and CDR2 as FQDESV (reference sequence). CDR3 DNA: TGTGCCAGCAGCTCCACAGGGGGCTGGATCAATTCACCCCTCCACTTT. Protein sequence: CASSSTGGWINSPLHF.

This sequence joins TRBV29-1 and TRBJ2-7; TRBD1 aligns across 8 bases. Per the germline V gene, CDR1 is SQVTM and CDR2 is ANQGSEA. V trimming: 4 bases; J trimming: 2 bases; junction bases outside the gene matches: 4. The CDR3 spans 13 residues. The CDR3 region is CSVGQGPAYEQYF. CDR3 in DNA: TGCAGCGTTGGACAGGGGCCAGCCTACGAGCAGTACTTC.

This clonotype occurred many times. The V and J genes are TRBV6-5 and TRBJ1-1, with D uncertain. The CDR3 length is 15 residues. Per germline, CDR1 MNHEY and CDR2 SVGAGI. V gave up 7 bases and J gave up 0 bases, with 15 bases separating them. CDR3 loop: CASKISPGMNTEAFF. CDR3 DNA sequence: TGTGCCAGCAAGATTAGTCCGGGGATGAACACTGAAGCTTTCTTT.

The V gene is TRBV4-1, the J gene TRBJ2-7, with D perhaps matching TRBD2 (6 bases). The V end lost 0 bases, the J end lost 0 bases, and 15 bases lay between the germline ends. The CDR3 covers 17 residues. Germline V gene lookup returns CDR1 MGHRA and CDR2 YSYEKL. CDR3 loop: CASSQDLGRRASYEQYF. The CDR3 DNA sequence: TGCGCCAGCAGCCAAGATTTAGGCAGGAGGGCCTCCTACGAGCAGTACTTC.

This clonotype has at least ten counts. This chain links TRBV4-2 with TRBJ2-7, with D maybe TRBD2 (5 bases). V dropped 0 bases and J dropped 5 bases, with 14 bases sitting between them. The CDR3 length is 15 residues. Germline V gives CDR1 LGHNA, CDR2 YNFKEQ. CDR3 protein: CASSQELGGFDEQYF. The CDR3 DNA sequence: TGTGCCAGCAGCCAAGAACTTGGCGGGTTCGACGAGCAGTACTTC.

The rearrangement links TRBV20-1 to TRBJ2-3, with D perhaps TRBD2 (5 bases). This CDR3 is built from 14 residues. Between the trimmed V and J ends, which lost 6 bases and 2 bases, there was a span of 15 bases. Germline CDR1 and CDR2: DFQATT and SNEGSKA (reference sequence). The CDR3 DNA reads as TGCAGTGCCCGGTGGGAGCTAGCCACAGATACGCAGTATTTT. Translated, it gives CSARWELATDTQYF.

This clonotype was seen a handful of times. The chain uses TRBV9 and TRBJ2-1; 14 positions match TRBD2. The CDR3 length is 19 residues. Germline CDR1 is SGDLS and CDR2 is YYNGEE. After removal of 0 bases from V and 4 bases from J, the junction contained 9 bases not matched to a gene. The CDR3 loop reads CASSVEMGLAGDVYNEQFF. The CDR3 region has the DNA TGTGCCAGCAGCGTAGAAATGGGACTAGCGGGGGATGTGTACAATGAGCAGTTCTTC.

In nucleotides, the CDR3 is TGTGCCACCAGCAGAGATCGTTTGGGTAGCGGGGGAAACATTCAGTACTTC. Translating it yields CATSRDRLGSGGNIQYF. The chain is built from TRBV15 and TRBJ2-4; 9 bases align to TRBD2. With 0 bases clipped from V and 6 bases from J, the junction kept 9 bases outside the gene matches. The CDR3 is 17 residues long. CDR1 is LNHNV and CDR2 is YYDKDF in the germline V gene (reference sequence).

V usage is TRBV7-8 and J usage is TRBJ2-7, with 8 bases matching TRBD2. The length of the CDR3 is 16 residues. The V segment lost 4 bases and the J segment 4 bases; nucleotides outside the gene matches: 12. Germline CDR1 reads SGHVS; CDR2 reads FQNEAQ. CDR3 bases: TGTGCCAGCAGCTCCGCAAGAACGGGACTAGTGTACGAGCAGTACTTC. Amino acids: CASSSARTGLVYEQYF. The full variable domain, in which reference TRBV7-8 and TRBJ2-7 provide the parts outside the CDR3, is GAGVSQSPRYKVAKRGQDVALRCDPISGHVSLFWYQQALGQGPEFLTYFQNEAQLDKSGLPSDRFFAERPEGSVSTLKIQRTQQEDSAVYLCASSSARTGLVYEQYFGPGTRLTVT.

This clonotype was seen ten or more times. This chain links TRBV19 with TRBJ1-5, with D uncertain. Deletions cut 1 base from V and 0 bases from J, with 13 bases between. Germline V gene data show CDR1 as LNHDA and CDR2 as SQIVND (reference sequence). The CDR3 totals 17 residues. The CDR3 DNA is TGTGCCAGTAGTATAGGCACGGCCCAATATAGCAATCAGCCCCAGCATTTT. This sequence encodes CASSIGTAQYSNQPQHF.

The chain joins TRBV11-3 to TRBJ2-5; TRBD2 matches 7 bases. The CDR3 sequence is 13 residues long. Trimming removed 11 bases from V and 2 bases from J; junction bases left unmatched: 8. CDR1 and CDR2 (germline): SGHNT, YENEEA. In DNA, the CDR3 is TGTGCCCCCTCTAGGCGGGAGCAAGAGACCCAGTACTTC. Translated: CAPSRREQETQYF.

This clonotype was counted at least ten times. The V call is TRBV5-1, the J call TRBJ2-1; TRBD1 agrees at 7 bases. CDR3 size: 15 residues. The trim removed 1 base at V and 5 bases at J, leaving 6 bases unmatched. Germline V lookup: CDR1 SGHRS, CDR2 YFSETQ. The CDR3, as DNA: TGCGCCAGCAGCTTGAGTCAGGGGGTGAACAATGAGCAGTTCTTC. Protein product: CASSLSQGVNNEQFF. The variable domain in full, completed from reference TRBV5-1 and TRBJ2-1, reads KAGVTQTPRYLIKTRGQQVTLSCSPISGHRSVSWYQQTPGQGLQFLFEYFSETQRNKGNFPGRFSGRQFSNSRSEMNVSTLELGDSALYLCASSLSQGVNNEQFFGPGTRLTVL.